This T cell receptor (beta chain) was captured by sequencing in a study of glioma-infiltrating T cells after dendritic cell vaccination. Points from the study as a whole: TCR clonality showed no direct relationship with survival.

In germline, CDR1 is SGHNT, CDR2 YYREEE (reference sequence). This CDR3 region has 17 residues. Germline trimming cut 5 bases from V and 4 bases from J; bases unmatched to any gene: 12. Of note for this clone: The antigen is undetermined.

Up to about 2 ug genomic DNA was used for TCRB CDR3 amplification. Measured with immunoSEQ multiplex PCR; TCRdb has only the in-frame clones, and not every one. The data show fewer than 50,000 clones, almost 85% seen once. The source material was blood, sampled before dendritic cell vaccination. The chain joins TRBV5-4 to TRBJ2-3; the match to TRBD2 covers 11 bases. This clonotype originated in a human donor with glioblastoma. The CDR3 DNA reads TGTGCCAGCAGTAAGGAGACTAGCGGGGTAGGGGCAGATACGCAGTATTTT. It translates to CASSKETSGVGADTQYF.